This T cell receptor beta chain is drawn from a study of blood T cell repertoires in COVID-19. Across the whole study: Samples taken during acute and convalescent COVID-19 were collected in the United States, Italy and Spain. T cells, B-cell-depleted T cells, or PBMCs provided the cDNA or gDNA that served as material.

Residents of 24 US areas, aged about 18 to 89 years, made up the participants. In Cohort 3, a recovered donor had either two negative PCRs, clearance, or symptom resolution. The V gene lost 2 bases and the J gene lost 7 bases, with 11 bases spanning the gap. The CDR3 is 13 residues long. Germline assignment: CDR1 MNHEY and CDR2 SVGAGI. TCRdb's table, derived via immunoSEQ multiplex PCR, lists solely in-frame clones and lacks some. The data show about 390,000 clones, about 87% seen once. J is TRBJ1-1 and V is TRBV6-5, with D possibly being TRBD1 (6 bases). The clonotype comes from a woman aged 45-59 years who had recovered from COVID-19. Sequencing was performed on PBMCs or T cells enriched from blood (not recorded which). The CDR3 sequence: CASSYNGQSEAFF. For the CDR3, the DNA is TGTGCCAGCAGTTACAATGGACAGAGTGAAGCTTTCTTT.